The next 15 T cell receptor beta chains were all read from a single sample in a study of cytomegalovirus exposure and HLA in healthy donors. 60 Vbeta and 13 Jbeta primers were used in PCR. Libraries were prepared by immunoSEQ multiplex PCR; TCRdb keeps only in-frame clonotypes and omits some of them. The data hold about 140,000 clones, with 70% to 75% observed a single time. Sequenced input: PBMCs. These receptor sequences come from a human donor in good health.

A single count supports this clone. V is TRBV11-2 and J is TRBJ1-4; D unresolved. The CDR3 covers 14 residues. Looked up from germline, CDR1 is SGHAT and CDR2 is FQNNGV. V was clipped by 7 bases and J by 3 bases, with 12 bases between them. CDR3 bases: TGTGCCAGCAACCTAGCGGGATCTAATGAAAAACTGTTTTTT. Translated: CASNLAGSNEKLFF.

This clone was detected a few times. The CDR3 region is CASSEAGVGDEQFF. The DNA of the CDR3 is TGTGCCAGCAGTGAAGCGGGAGTTGGGGATGAGCAGTTCTTC. The chain has TRBV6-1 and TRBJ2-1, with D maybe TRBD2 (5 bases). V lost 0 bases and J lost 8, with 11 bases in between. The germline CDR1 and CDR2 sequences are MNHNS and SASEGT. The CDR3 consists of 14 residues.

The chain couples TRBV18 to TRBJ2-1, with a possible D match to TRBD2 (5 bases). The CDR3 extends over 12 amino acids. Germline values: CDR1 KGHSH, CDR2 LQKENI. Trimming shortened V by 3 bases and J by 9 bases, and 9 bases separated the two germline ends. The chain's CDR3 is CASSPGRGEQFF. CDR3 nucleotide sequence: TGTGCCAGCTCACCTGGTCGGGGTGAGCAGTTCTTC.

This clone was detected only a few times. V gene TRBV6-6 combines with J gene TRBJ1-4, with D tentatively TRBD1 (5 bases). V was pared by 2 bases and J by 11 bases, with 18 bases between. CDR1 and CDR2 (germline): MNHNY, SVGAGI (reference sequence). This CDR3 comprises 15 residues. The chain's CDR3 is CASSYPEVSRDKLFF. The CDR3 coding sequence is TGTGCCAGCAGTTACCCAGAAGTCTCCAGGGATAAACTGTTTTTT.

The CDR3 nucleotides read TGTGCCAGCAGGACAGGGGGGCGTGAAAAACTGTTTTTT. This sequence encodes CASRTGGREKLFF. The chain employs TRBV28 and TRBJ1-4; 9 bases are shared with TRBD1. Looked up from germline, CDR1 is MDHEN and CDR2 is SYDVKM. There are 13 residues in the CDR3. The V gene end was trimmed by 6 bases and the J gene end by 7 bases; junction bases not matched to a gene: 3.

The CDR3 DNA sequence: TGTGCCATCAGTGAGTCTCCTCGGGATCAGCCCCAGCATTTT. Its protein is CAISESPRDQPQHF. The chain carries TRBV10-3 and TRBJ1-5; D remains unclear. The CDR3 has 14 residues. Germline V gene lookup returns CDR1 ENHRY and CDR2 SYGVKD. V lost 0 bases to trimming and J lost 5 bases, with 8 bases between them.

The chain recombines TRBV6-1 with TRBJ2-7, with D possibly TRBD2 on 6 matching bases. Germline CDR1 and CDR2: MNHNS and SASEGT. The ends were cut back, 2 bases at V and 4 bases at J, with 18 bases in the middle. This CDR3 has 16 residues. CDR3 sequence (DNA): TGTGCCAGCAGTGAAAGGGTTAGCGGATTCTTGTACGAGCAGTACTTC. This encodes CASSERVSGFLYEQYF.

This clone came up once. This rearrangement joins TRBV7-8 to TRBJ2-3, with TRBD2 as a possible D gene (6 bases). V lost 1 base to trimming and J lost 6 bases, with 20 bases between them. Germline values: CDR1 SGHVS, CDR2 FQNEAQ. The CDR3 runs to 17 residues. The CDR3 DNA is TGTGCCAGCAGCTTAGAATTCGGACTAACTTCTCAGGATACGCAGTATTTT. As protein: CASSLEFGLTSQDTQYF.

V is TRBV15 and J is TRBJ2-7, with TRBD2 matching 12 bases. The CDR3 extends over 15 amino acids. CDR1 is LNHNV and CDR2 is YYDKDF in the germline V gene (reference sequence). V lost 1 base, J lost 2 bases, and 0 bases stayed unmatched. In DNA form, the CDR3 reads TGTGCCACCAGCAGAGGGACTAGCGGGACCTACGAGCAGTACTTC. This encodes CATSRGTSGTYEQYF.

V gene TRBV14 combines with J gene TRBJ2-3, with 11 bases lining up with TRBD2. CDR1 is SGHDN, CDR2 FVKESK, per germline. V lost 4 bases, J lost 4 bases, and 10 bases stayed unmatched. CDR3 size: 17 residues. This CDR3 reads CASSPPTSGSFSDTQYF. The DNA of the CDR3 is TGTGCCAGCAGCCCTCCAACTAGCGGGAGTTTCTCAGATACGCAGTATTTT.

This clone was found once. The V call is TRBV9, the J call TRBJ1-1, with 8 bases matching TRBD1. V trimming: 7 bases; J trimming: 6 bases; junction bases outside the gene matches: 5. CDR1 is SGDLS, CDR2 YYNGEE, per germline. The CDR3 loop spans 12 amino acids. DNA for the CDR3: TGTGCCAGCGGGGACAGGAAGGCTGAAGCTTTCTTT. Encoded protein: CASGDRKAEAFF.

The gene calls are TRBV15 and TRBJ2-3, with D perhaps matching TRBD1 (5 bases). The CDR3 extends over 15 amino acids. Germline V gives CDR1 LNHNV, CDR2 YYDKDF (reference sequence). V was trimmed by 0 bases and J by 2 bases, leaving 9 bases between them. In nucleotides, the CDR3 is TGTGCCACCAGCAGAGATGGGGCTAACACAGATACGCAGTATTTT. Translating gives CATSRDGANTDTQYF.

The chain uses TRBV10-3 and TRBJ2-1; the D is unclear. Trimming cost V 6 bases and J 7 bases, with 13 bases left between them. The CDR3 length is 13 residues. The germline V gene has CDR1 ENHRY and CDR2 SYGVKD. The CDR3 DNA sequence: TGTGCCATCAGACCTACCGAAACGAATGAGCAGTTCTTC. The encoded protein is CAIRPTETNEQFF.

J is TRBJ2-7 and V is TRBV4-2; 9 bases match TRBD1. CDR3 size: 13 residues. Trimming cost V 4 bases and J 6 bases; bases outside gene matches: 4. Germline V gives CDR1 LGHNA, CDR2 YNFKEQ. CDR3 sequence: CASSPRTGAEQYF. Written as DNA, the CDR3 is TGTGCCAGCAGCCCCCGGACAGGGGCCGAGCAGTACTTC.

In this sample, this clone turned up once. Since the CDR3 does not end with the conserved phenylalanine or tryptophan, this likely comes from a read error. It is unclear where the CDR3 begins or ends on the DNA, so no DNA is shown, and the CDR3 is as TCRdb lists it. CDR3 in amino acids: CASSRQGMT. This chain uses TRBV19 with TRBJ2-7; the table calls TRBD1, which could not be checked here. Per germline, CDR1 LNHDA and CDR2 SQIVND (reference sequence). The CDR3 is made up of 9 amino acids, end residues included.